These 22 T cell receptor beta chains were all obtained from the same sample, sequenced in a study of shared T cell receptors in the human thymus. Some clones are missing from TCRdb's copy, which holds only in-frame ones; the method was immunoSEQ multiplex PCR. The sample lists 600,000 to 900,000 clones, approximately 85% seen once, with over 0.008% in the top ten. These records were also assigned to another study, of human thymus T cells.

Material: thymocytes. Receptors originate from a girl less than two years old with a congenital heart defect.

The chain recombines TRBV5-1 with TRBJ2-2; 7 positions match TRBD1. This CDR3 comprises 18 residues. V was clipped by 2 bases and J by 3 bases; unmatched bases: 13. Germline-derived CDR1 and CDR2 are SGHRS and YFSETQ. CDR3 bases: TGCGCCAGCAGCTTTGAAGGGGGCTTTAATCTGGACACCGGGGAGCTGTTTTTT. It yields the protein CASSFEGGFNLDTGELFF. The variable domain in full, with the rest retrieved from reference TRBV5-1 and TRBJ2-2, is KAGVTQTPRYLIKTRGQQVTLSCSPISGHRSVSWYQQTPGQGLQFLFEYFSETQRNKGNFPGRFSGRQFSNSRSEMNVSTLELGDSALYLCASSFEGGFNLDTGELFFGEGSRLTVL.

The CDR3: CASSLRGLNQPQHF. The DNA of the CDR3 is TGTGCCAGCAGCTTAAGAGGCCTCAATCAGCCCCAGCATTTT. The rearrangement joins TRBV7-2 to TRBJ1-5; no firm D call. This CDR3 comprises 14 residues. Germline values: CDR1 SGHTA, CDR2 FQGNSA. Trimming cost V 2 bases and J 3 bases, with 8 bases left between them.

Only one count was recorded for this clone. The V gene is TRBV29-1, the J gene TRBJ2-1; 7 bases fit TRBD1. Losses at the gene ends were 4 bases for V and 8 bases for J; bases not matched to a gene: 17. In germline, CDR1 is SQVTM, CDR2 ANQGSEA. The length of the CDR3 is 16 residues. CDR3 loop: CSVVMRDSPTYDEQFF. In DNA form, the CDR3 reads TGCAGCGTTGTAATGAGGGACAGCCCGACTTACGATGAGCAGTTCTTC.

This sequence joins TRBV4-3 and TRBJ2-3; TRBD2 agrees at 7 bases. V was pared by 0 bases and J by 4 bases, with 7 bases of the junction left unmatched. The CDR3 covers 16 residues. The germline gives CDR1 LGHNA, CDR2 YSLEER. The CDR3 DNA sequence: TGCGCCAGCAGCCAAGATCGCGGGGGAAAGTCAGATACGCAGTATTTT. This gives the protein CASSQDRGGKSDTQYF.

This clone came up once. The chain links TRBV7-2 to TRBJ1-1; the D gene is possibly TRBD1 (6 bases). V shed 0 bases and J shed 5 bases, with 13 bases lying between them. CDR3 size: 15 residues. Per the germline V gene, CDR1 is SGHTA and CDR2 is FQGNSA. In nucleotides, the CDR3 is TGTGCCAGCAGCTTAGCGCGGGGGGCCAAAACTGAAGCTTTCTTT. It codes for CASSLARGAKTEAFF.

The chain joins TRBV28 to TRBJ1-1; 9 nucleotides line up with TRBD1. The V and J ends lost 6 bases and 3 bases, in that order; junction bases with no gene match: 20. From germline, CDR1 is MDHEN and CDR2 SYDVKM. The CDR3 sequence is 19 residues long. CDR3 bases: TGTGCCAGCAGCCCTATACAGGGGGCTATTCGACTTTTAGACACTGAAGCTTTCTTT. Its translation is CASSPIQGAIRLLDTEAFF.

This clone was counted a few times. The J gene is TRBJ2-7, the V gene TRBV28, with D perhaps TRBD2 (6 bases). This CDR3 has 15 amino acids. Germline-derived CDR1 and CDR2 are MDHEN and SYDVKM. V lost 5 bases and J lost 2, with 16 bases in between. In nucleotides, the CDR3 is TGTGCCAGCAGTCACATCCGGGACTCAACCTACGAGCAGTACTTC. It codes for CASSHIRDSTYEQYF.

The chain is built from TRBV5-1 and TRBJ1-1; D unresolved. The CDR3 runs to 16 residues. V was clipped by 3 bases and J by 3 bases, with 18 bases between them. Germline CDR1 SGHRS, CDR2 YFSETQ. CDR3 region: CASSSLQKTAHTEAFF. Written as DNA, the CDR3 is TGCGCCAGCAGCTCCCTACAGAAGACGGCCCACACTGAAGCTTTCTTT. Drawing the rest from reference TRBV5-1 and TRBJ1-1, the complete variable domain is KAGVTQTPRYLIKTRGQQVTLSCSPISGHRSVSWYQQTPGQGLQFLFEYFSETQRNKGNFPGRFSGRQFSNSRSEMNVSTLELGDSALYLCASSSLQKTAHTEAFFGQGTRLTVV.

The J gene is TRBJ2-2, the V gene TRBV25-1; no reliable D call. CDR1 and CDR2 from the germline V gene are MGHDK and SYGVNS. Trimming took off 4 bases at V and 8 bases at J, with 8 bases between the two ends. The CDR3 has 12 amino acids. CDR3 amino acids: CASSVRLGELFF. The CDR3 coding sequence is TGTGCCAGCAGTGTCAGACTTGGGGAGCTGTTTTTT.

The V call is TRBV19, the J call TRBJ1-2; 10 bases are shared with TRBD1. Trimming cost V 4 bases and J 3 bases; bases outside gene matches: 5. Germline CDR1 reads LNHDA; CDR2 reads SQIVND (reference sequence). This CDR3 is 15 amino acids long. For the CDR3, the DNA is TGTGCCAGTAGTACCCCCGGACAGGGGGACTATGGCTACACCTTC. As protein: CASSTPGQGDYGYTF.

The V call is TRBV6-4, the J call TRBJ2-2; D is perhaps TRBD2 (6 bases). The CDR3 is made up of 16 amino acids. Per the germline V gene, CDR1 is MRHNA and CDR2 is SNTAGT. The V end was cut by 4 bases, the J end by 6 bases, with 18 bases between. The CDR3 spells CASSVGGSLRPGELFF. In DNA form, the CDR3 reads TGTGCCAGCAGTGTTGGGGGGAGCCTGAGGCCCGGGGAGCTGTTTTTT.

This chain links TRBV2 with TRBJ1-5; tentative D call: TRBD1 (5 bases). The CDR3 has 14 residues. Per the germline V gene, CDR1 is SNHLY and CDR2 is FYNNEI. V lost 5 bases and J lost 1, with 9 bases in between. The CDR3 reads CASSLGPSNQPQHF. The CDR3, as DNA: TGTGCCAGCAGTCTGGGGCCAAGCAATCAGCCCCAGCATTTT.

The chain is built from TRBV2 and TRBJ2-7; 13 positions match TRBD2. The V and J ends lost 7 bases and 4 bases, in that order; junction bases with no gene match: 4. CDR1 is SNHLY, CDR2 FYNNEI, per germline. The CDR3 extends over 14 amino acids. CDR3 in DNA: TGTGCCAGCACTAGACTAGCGGGGGGTTACGAGCAGTACTTC. It translates to CASTRLAGGYEQYF.

V usage is TRBV28 and J usage is TRBJ1-2; 7 nucleotides align to TRBD1. V lost 3 bases to trimming and J lost 5 bases; unmatched junction nucleotides: 15. CDR1 MDHEN and CDR2 SYDVKM come from the germline V gene. The CDR3 sequence is 17 residues long. This CDR3 is CASSFGQGVEGPYGYTF. CDR3 DNA: TGTGCCAGCAGTTTCGGCCAGGGGGTCGAGGGGCCTTATGGCTACACCTTC.

The CDR3 DNA sequence: TGTGCCAGCAGCTGGGGACAACCCGGGGAGCTGTTTTTT. It translates to CASSWGQPGELFF. The chain links TRBV5-5 to TRBJ2-2; D is possibly TRBD1 (6 bases). Germline assignment: CDR1 SGHKS and CDR2 YYEKEE (reference sequence). Trimming removed 3 bases at V and 6 bases at J, with 9 bases between. CDR3 length equals 13 residues.

In regard to this clone: Other DNA variants within this sample encode the same CDR3. V is TRBV18 and J is TRBJ1-1; TRBD1 matches 7 bases. Trimming took 1 base from V and 1 from J; bases not matched to a gene: 0. Germline loops: CDR1 KGHSH, CDR2 LQKENI. The CDR3 consists of 14 residues. The CDR3 coding sequence is TGTGCCAGCTCACCACGGGACAGGAACACTGAAGCTTTCTTT. This codes for CASSPRDRNTEAFF.

This clone was seen only a few times. The chain links TRBV12-5 to TRBJ1-2; D perhaps matches TRBD1 (6 bases). V lost 7 bases and J 8 bases, leaving 20 bases between the germline ends. Germline CDR1 is LGHNT and CDR2 is FRNRAP. CDR3 length: 14 residues. The CDR3 sequence: CASVDLGQRGGYTF. The CDR3 region has the DNA TGTGCTAGTGTTGATTTGGGACAAAGGGGAGGCTACACCTTC.

This chain joins TRBV6-1 and TRBJ1-2; 7 nucleotides line up with TRBD1. Germline CDR1 MNHNS, CDR2 SASEGT. With 6 bases clipped from V and 4 bases from J, the junction kept 2 bases outside the gene matches. The CDR3 is 12 amino acids. The CDR3 protein is CASSDRAYGYTF. The CDR3 DNA reads TGTGCCAGCAGCGACAGGGCCTATGGCTACACCTTC.

This sequence joins TRBV7-3 and TRBJ1-1, with D perhaps matching TRBD1 (6 bases). The CDR3 is made up of 18 amino acids. V was clipped by 3 bases and J by 0 bases, with 20 bases between them. Per germline, CDR1 SGHTA and CDR2 FQGTGA. The CDR3 here is CASSLCPGHPFMNTEAFF. CDR3 DNA: TGTGCCAGCAGCTTGTGCCCGGGACACCCGTTCATGAACACTGAAGCTTTCTTT.

The chain couples TRBV5-6 to TRBJ2-7, with a weak D call TRBD2 (6 bases). Trimming shortened V by 2 bases and J by 4 bases, and 19 bases separated the two germline ends. The CDR3 runs to 16 residues. Germline lookup yields CDR1 SGHDT and CDR2 YYEEEE. The CDR3 bases are TGTGCCAGCAGCTTCGGAGGGGTACTACAAAATTACGAGCAGTACTTC. This codes for CASSFGGVLQNYEQYF.

The V and J genes are TRBV6-5 and TRBJ1-4; D uncertain. Trimming removed 4 bases at V and 0 bases at J, with 9 bases between. Germline values: CDR1 MNHEY, CDR2 SVGAGI. The CDR3 spans 15 residues. CDR3 amino acids: CASSSSGTTNEKLFF. The CDR3 DNA follows: TGTGCCAGCAGTTCATCGGGGACAACTAATGAAAAACTGTTTTTT.

This clone was detected only a few times. This chain links TRBV28 with TRBJ2-3, with TRBD1 matching 10 bases. CDR3 length equals 15 residues. The V gene's germline CDR1 is MDHEN and CDR2 SYDVKM. J lost 6 bases, V lost 6 bases, and 9 bases had no gene match. CDR3 DNA: TGTGCCAGCAGCGGCCGGGACAGGGGTATGGATACGCAGTATTTT. Translation: CASSGRDRGMDTQYF. The full variable domain, its missing parts supplied by reference TRBV28 and TRBJ2-3, is DVKVTQSSRYLVKRTGEKVFLECVQDMDHENMFWYRQDPGLGLRLIYFSYDVKMKEKGDIPEGYSVSREKKERFSLILESASTNQTSMYLCASSGRDRGMDTQYFGPGTRLTVL.